This T cell receptor (beta chain) originates from a study of blood T cell repertoires in COVID-19. The wider study: The United States, Italy and Spain supplied acute and convalescent COVID-19 samples. PBMCs, B-cell-depleted T cells, or T cells provided the cDNA or gDNA that made up the material.

Trimming pared 4 bases from V and 4 bases from J, leaving 17 bases between. Germline assignment: CDR1 SGHDT and CDR2 YYEEEE. The CDR3 sequence is 15 residues long. In the authors' workflow: By means of reference gene primer amplification, nucleated cell counts were estimated. Sequenced by immunoSEQ multiplex PCR; TCRdb stores in-frame clones only, minus some. That table is the source of V, J and clone size, and D and trimming were worked out from the DNA. The sample records hundreds of thousands of clones, 86% being singletons. The rearrangement uses TRBV5-6 and TRBJ1-1; perhaps TRBD1 as D (6 bases). The sample was peripheral blood. The sequence was obtained from a woman under 40 who had recovered from COVID-19. The CDR3 protein is CASSRLRGASTEAFF. The CDR3 region has the DNA TGTGCCAGCAGCCGACTCCGGGGGGCCTCCACTGAAGCTTTCTTT. Complete variable domain (other parts from reference TRBV5-6 and TRBJ1-1): DAGVTQSPTHLIKTRGQQVTLRCSPKSGHDTVSWYQQALGQGPQFIFQYYEEEERQRGNFPDRFSGHQFPNYSSELNVNALLLGDSALYLCASSRLRGASTEAFFGQGTRLTVV.